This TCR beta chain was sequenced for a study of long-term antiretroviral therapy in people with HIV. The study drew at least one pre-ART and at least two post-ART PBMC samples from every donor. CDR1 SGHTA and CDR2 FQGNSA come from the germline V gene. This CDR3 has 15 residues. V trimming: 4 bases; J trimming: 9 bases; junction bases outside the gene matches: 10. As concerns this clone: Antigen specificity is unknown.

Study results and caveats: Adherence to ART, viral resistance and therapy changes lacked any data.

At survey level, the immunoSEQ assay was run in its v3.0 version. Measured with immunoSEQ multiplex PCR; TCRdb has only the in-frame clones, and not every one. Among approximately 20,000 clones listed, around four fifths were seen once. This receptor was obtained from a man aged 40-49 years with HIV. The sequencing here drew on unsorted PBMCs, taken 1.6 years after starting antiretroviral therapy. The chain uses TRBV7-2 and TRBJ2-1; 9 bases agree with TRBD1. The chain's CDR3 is CASSSKTGGGGEQFF. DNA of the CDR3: TGTGCCAGCAGCTCTAAGACAGGGGGAGGCGGTGAGCAGTTCTTC.